This T cell receptor (beta chain) is from a study of blood T cell repertoires in COVID-19. Study context: Both acute and convalescent COVID-19 samples were obtained from the United States, Italy and Spain.

CDR3 length equals 17 residues. In the source study's methods: Estimated nucleated cell counts came from reference gene primer amplification. Some clones are missing from TCRdb's copy, which holds only in-frame ones; the method was immunoSEQ multiplex PCR. The V and J calls and clone size are taken from that table; D and trimming were inferred from the DNA. The sample lists about 230,000 clones; roughly 91% were seen once. Participant ages covered roughly 18 to 89 years across 24 US areas. The clonotype comes from a woman in her twenties or thirties with acute COVID-19. The sample consisted of PBMCs or T cells enriched from blood (not recorded which). V and J are TRBV21-1 and TRBJ1-4; the table gives TRBD1 as D, unverified against the DNA. TRBV21-1 is deemed a pseudogene. Written as DNA, the CDR3 is TGTGCCAGCGGACAACCGGACAGGGGGCGAGGTAATGAAAAACTGTTTTTT. Translating it yields CASGQPDRGRGNEKLFF.